This T cell receptor (beta chain) was observed in a study of regulatory T cells in long-lasting Graves disease. Time point in this sample: newly diagnosed GD, antithyroid drugs for less than 3 months. There was RNA extracted from PBMCs, and the TCR library was made from it. Diagnosis followed American Thyroid Association guidelines for Graves' disease. The sample holds many counts of this clonotype. Investigators prepared the TCR beta libraries by applying iRepertoire HTBI primers and Arm-PCR of CDR3 regions. TCRdb re-called the multiplex PCR reads through MiXCR, storing one row per CDR3 protein. The sample has about 440,000 distinct CDR3 sequences, 15% seen once. This same sample was also part of a study on T cells in Graves' hyperthyroidism and ophthalmopathy. As reported in that work: HTBI primers were employed in a first-round RT-PCR of the TCR CDR3.

The TCR comes from a woman aged 25 to 39 with Graves disease. The input for sequencing was peripheral blood mononuclear cells (PBMCs), taken at new diagnosis, from a patient treated with antithyroid drugs.

In DNA, the CDR3 is TGTGCCAGCAGTGAAGGGAGCGGGAGACTGACCGGGGAGCTGTTTTTT. Its protein is CASSEGSGRLTGELFF. The V call is TRBV2, the J call TRBJ2-2, with 8 bases lining up with TRBD2. Losses at the gene ends were 1 base for V and 5 bases for J; bases not matched to a gene: 6. The CDR3 runs 16 residues. CDR1 is SNHLY, CDR2 FYNNEI, per germline.